One TCR beta chain is described in this entry. The antigen remains undetermined. Sequencing was performed with immunoSEQ multiplex PCR; in TCRdb, only in-frame clones are kept and a portion is missing. The sample has some 200,000 clones, approximately 90% seen once. The CDR3 runs 18 residues. CDR1 is SGHTA, CDR2 FQGTGA, per germline. The V end was cut by 2 bases, the J end by 0 bases, with 17 bases between. This specimen comes from a study of T cell responses to AZD1222 COVID-19 vaccine. Findings of the study overall: Breadth and depth of Spike-specific TCRs rose after two AZD1222 doses. Donors in the cohort were predominantly white British and more often female, and clonal diversity was possibly underestimated. No repertoire was sampled before or during the peak T cell response, only after it. The study reported that nearly half of spike-specific TCRs target unmutated variant regions.

This sequence was found in an adult who received the AZD1222 COVID-19 vaccine. This specimen consisted of peripheral blood, obtained 28 days after the second AZD1222 dose. The chain employs TRBV7-3 and TRBJ2-4; possibly TRBD2 for D (6 bases). The CDR3 DNA reads TGTGCCAGCAGCTTATTGATTGGGGGGAATCAAGCCAAAAACATTCAGTACTTC. This gives the protein CASSLLIGGNQAKNIQYF.